Shown below are 18 T cell receptor beta chains from a single sample sequenced in a study of graft-versus-host responses after intestinal transplantation. Their antigens remain unidentified. The protocol was immunoSEQ multiplex PCR, while the TCRdb copy is restricted to in-frame clones and leaves out a portion. The sample holds 50,000 to 80,000 clones, 90% seen once. Sequencing was performed on unstimulated CD8+ T cells sorted from spleen or lymph node cells, taken before transplant. These receptors were collected from a human donor who was the organ donor for an intestinal transplant.

This clone showed up just once. The chain recombines TRBV12-5 with TRBJ1-1; a possible D gene is TRBD1 (5 bases). CDR3 length: 12 residues. The germline V and J ends were trimmed by 5 bases and 10 bases, with 14 bases remaining between them. The germline V gene has CDR1 LGHNT and CDR2 FRNRAP. The CDR3 loop reads CASGTGGLGAFF. CDR3 DNA sequence: TGTGCTAGTGGTACGGGGGGGTTGGGAGCTTTCTTT.

This chain uses TRBV5-6 with TRBJ2-7, with 8 bases lining up with TRBD1. V gave up 4 bases and J gave up 1 base; unmatched junction bases: 13. The CDR3 has 17 amino acids. CDR1 and CDR2 from the germline V gene are SGHDT and YYEEEE. The CDR3 protein is CASSGRTGSHPSYEQYF. CDR3 in DNA: TGTGCCAGCAGCGGACGGACAGGGTCCCATCCTTCCTACGAGCAGTACTTC.

V and J are TRBV5-1 and TRBJ2-5, with 8 positions matching TRBD2. Germline V gives CDR1 SGHRS, CDR2 YFSETQ. The CDR3 is 12 residues long. V lost 7 bases, J lost 1 base, and 0 bases stayed unmatched. CDR3 nucleotides: TGCGCCAGCGGGACTAGCCAAGAGACCCAGTACTTC. It translates to CASGTSQETQYF.

This clone was recorded only once. The chain combines TRBV28 with TRBJ2-7, with D uncertain. Per the germline V gene, CDR1 is MDHEN and CDR2 is SYDVKM. The CDR3 extends over 15 amino acids. Trimming took off 3 bases at V and 3 bases at J, with 15 bases between the two ends. Here the CDR3 DNA reads TGTGCCAGCAGTTTCCGACTGCCCTTGGGCTACGAGCAGTACTTC. Translation gives CASSFRLPLGYEQYF. Combining the CDR3 with reference TRBV28 and TRBJ2-7 gives the whole variable domain DVKVTQSSRYLVKRTGEKVFLECVQDMDHENMFWYRQDPGLGLRLIYFSYDVKMKEKGDIPEGYSVSREKKERFSLILESASTNQTSMYLCASSFRLPLGYEQYFGPGTRLTVT.

This clone was recorded only once. This chain uses TRBV7-9 with TRBJ2-7, with a weak D call TRBD1 (6 bases). Trimming took off 4 bases at V and 4 bases at J, with 11 bases between the two ends. The CDR3 length is 13 residues. Per the germline V gene, CDR1 is SEHNR and CDR2 is FQNEAQ (reference sequence). The chain's CDR3 is CASSSKQGYEQYF. Here the CDR3 DNA reads TGTGCCAGCAGCTCGAAACAGGGTTACGAGCAGTACTTC.

The chain carries TRBV6-5 and TRBJ1-2; 7 bases align to TRBD1. CDR3 length equals 14 residues. Trimming took 2 bases from V and 6 from J; bases not matched to a gene: 6. Germline V gene data show CDR1 as MNHEY and CDR2 as SVGAGI. The CDR3 protein is CASSYGGGADGYTF. As DNA, the CDR3 is TGTGCCAGCAGTTACGGAGGGGGCGCCGATGGCTACACCTTC.

The chain employs TRBV28 and TRBJ2-2; D possibly corresponds to TRBD2 (6 bases). Germline CDR1 MDHEN, CDR2 SYDVKM. The CDR3 runs to 13 residues. Between the trimmed V and J ends, which lost 5 bases and 7 bases, there was a span of 11 bases. The CDR3 DNA sequence: TGTGCCAGCAGTGACCGGGGAGGCGGGGAGCTGTTTTTT. As protein: CASSDRGGGELFF.

This chain uses TRBV27 with TRBJ1-4; D gene ambiguous. V was trimmed by 3 bases and J by 6 bases, leaving 11 bases between them. Germline V gene sequence: CDR1 MNHEY, CDR2 SMNVEV (reference sequence). The length of the CDR3 is 14 residues. CDR3 sequence: CASSLRSKYEKLFF. CDR3 in DNA: TGTGCCAGCAGTTTGAGGTCCAAGTATGAAAAACTGTTTTTT.

The chain carries TRBV5-4 and TRBJ2-7, with 7 bases aligning to TRBD1. J gave up 5 bases and V 4 bases, and 12 bases lay outside the gene matches. The CDR3 loop spans 15 amino acids. Germline V gene sequence: CDR1 SGHNT, CDR2 YYREEE (reference sequence). CDR3 loop: CASSPSGQVAHEQYF. The CDR3 DNA reads TGTGCCAGCAGCCCATCAGGACAGGTGGCCCACGAGCAGTACTTC.

J is TRBJ2-5 and V is TRBV7-8; unclear D gene. V dropped 4 bases and J dropped 1 base, with 16 bases sitting between them. CDR3 length: 16 amino acids. Germline V gene lookup returns CDR1 SGHVS and CDR2 FQNEAQ. The CDR3 reads CASSSQISSSQETQYF. In nucleotides, the CDR3 is TGTGCCAGCAGCTCACAAATATCCTCCAGCCAAGAGACCCAGTACTTC.

In DNA form, the CDR3 reads TGTGCCAGCAGCTTCCCCGAGAGCTCCTACGAGCAGTACTTC. The encoded protein is CASSFPESSYEQYF. The chain links TRBV7-3 to TRBJ2-7; no clear D gene. Trimming removed 3 bases at V and 0 bases at J, with 9 bases between. This CDR3 has 14 amino acids. Per the germline V gene, CDR1 is SGHTA and CDR2 is FQGTGA. The full variable domain, rest sourced from reference TRBV7-3 and TRBJ2-7, is GAGVSQTPSNKVTEKGKYVELRCDPISGHTALYWYRQSLGQGPEFLIYFQGTGAADDSGLPNDRFFAVRPEGSVSTLKIQRTERGDSAVYLCASSFPESSYEQYFGPGTRLTVT.

The gene calls are TRBV27 and TRBJ2-1; 8 nucleotides align to TRBD2. This CDR3 region has 15 residues. J lost 5 bases, V lost 8 bases, and 11 bases had no gene match. CDR1 MNHEY and CDR2 SMNVEV come from the germline V gene (reference sequence). DNA of the CDR3: TGTGCCAGCCGCCTTAGCGGGAACCTAAACAATGAGCAGTTCTTC. This codes for CASRLSGNLNNEQFF.

The V call is TRBV28, the J call TRBJ1-4; D is ambiguous. Trimming cost V 10 bases and J 3 bases, with 15 bases left between them. Germline CDR1 MDHEN, CDR2 SYDVKM. The CDR3 covers 14 residues. The CDR3 reads CATQRRQANEKLFF. The DNA for the CDR3 is TGTGCCACCCAGAGACGGCAGGCTAATGAAAAACTGTTTTTT.

This clone showed up just once. This rearrangement joins TRBV18 to TRBJ2-6; 7 nucleotides match TRBD1. Looked up from germline, CDR1 is KGHSH and CDR2 is LQKENI. V was pared by 8 bases and J by 0 bases, with 10 bases of the junction left unmatched. The length of the CDR3 is 17 residues. This CDR3 reads CASLSDRAPSGANVLTF. The CDR3 DNA follows: TGTGCCAGCCTATCTGACAGGGCCCCCTCTGGGGCCAACGTCCTGACTTTC.

The chain recombines TRBV19 with TRBJ2-7, with TRBD1 matching 8 bases. V dropped 6 bases and J dropped 4; count of bases not matched to a gene: 8. From germline, CDR1 is LNHDA and CDR2 SQIVND (reference sequence). The CDR3 is 14 amino acids. The DNA for the CDR3 is TGTGCCAGTAGAGCGTCAGGGGGCTCGTACGAGCAGTACTTC. This translates into CASRASGGSYEQYF.

This rearrangement joins TRBV11-1 to TRBJ2-2, with TRBD2 as a possible D gene (5 bases). The V gene's germline CDR1 is SGHAT and CDR2 FQDESV (reference sequence). Trimming took off 1 base at V and 6 bases at J, with 6 bases between the two ends. The length of the CDR3 is 13 residues. The CDR3 DNA is TGTGCCAGCAGCTTAGTCGGGGCCGGGGAGCTGTTTTTT. Amino acids: CASSLVGAGELFF.

This chain links TRBV11-3 with TRBJ2-7; D may be TRBD2 (5 bases). CDR1 is SGHNT and CDR2 is YENEEA in the germline V gene. CDR3 size: 14 residues. Trimming removed 8 bases at V and 6 bases at J, with 20 bases between. The CDR3 DNA reads TGTGCCAGCGGGGAGACCCCACCGGGAAGCGAGCAGTACTTC. Translation gives CASGETPPGSEQYF.

This clone was seen a handful of times. The rearrangement links TRBV28 to TRBJ1-5, with a tentative D call TRBD1 (5 bases). Trimming left V 9 bases short and J 2 bases short, with 20 bases between. Germline CDR1 MDHEN, CDR2 SYDVKM. This CDR3 has 16 residues. The CDR3 DNA sequence: TGTGCCAGTCAAGAACCCAGGGCGGTTGGCAATCAGCCCCAGCATTTT. Its protein product is CASQEPRAVGNQPQHF.